This T cell receptor (beta chain) derives from a study of T cell responses to AZD1222 COVID-19 vaccine. On the study more broadly: Pooling was applied to second doses at about 4 or about 12 weeks. Findings and limits, study-wide: Clonal diversity was possibly underestimated, and white British individuals and females predominated among donors. Seropositivity was recorded at baseline in only a handful of AZD1222 recipients. Nearly half of the spike-specific TCRs reportedly recognize variant regions that carry no mutations.

Worth noting for this clone: Its antigen is not identified.

The repertoire was sequenced with immunoSEQ multiplex PCR; TCRdb's copy has only in-frame clones and lacks some. The data hold 55,000 to 80,000 clones, with about four fifths observed a single time. Germline V CDR1 and CDR2: SGHAT, FQNNGV. This CDR3 comprises 13 residues. V lost 2 bases and J 3 bases, leaving 7 bases between the germline ends. The chain is built from TRBV11-2 and TRBJ1-1; no reliable D call. This clonotype was sampled from an adult in good health. Sequencing used peripheral blood, obtained on day 0 of AZD1222 vaccination. This CDR3 is CASSLNGYTEAFF. The DNA of the CDR3 is TGTGCCAGCAGCTTAAATGGGTACACTGAAGCTTTCTTT.